This TCR beta chain was found in a study of beta chain features in type 1 diabetes. All of the sorted populations showed purity greater than 98%. Since all of the isolated RNA was reverse transcribed, expressed TCRB transcripts were what got sequenced. Repertoires were generated with immunoSEQ multiplex PCR, while TCRdb's copy carries only in-frame clones and drops some. This sample has under 950,000 clones, with about a sixth found just once. Germline V gene lookup returns CDR1 MGHRA and CDR2 YSYEKL. The CDR3 runs 18 residues. The V end lost 1 base, the J end lost 10 bases, and 25 bases lay between the germline ends.

This TCR was sampled from a woman aged 18-29 years in good health. The chain joins TRBV4-1 to TRBJ1-4; tentatively, D is TRBD1 (5 bases). The sequenced sample consisted of naive CD4+ T cells from blood. The CDR3 nucleotides are TGCGCCAGCAGCCAAGGACCTCGGGGGGAGCCCAAAAGTGGAAAACTGTTTTTT. This encodes CASSQGPRGEPKSGKLFF.